The present T cell receptor (beta chain) was sequenced within a study of blood T cell repertoires in COVID-19. The CDR3 spans 14 residues. The ends were cut back, 4 bases at V and 4 bases at J, with 13 bases in the middle. From germline, CDR1 is LGHNA and CDR2 YSLEER. This clone occurred a few times. Sequencing used immunoSEQ multiplex PCR; TCRdb keeps in-frame clones, though not all of them. The table lists 100,000 to 110,000 clones, just under 80% of them singletons. The chain is built from TRBV4-3 and TRBJ1-1, with D possibly being TRBD1 (5 bases). The specimen sequenced was peripheral blood. The receptor was isolated from a woman in her 70s with acute or convalescent COVID-19. The CDR3 DNA sequence: TGCGCCAGCAGCCTCCAGGGAGGGACCACTGAAGCTTTCTTT. Its protein product is CASSLQGGTTEAFF.